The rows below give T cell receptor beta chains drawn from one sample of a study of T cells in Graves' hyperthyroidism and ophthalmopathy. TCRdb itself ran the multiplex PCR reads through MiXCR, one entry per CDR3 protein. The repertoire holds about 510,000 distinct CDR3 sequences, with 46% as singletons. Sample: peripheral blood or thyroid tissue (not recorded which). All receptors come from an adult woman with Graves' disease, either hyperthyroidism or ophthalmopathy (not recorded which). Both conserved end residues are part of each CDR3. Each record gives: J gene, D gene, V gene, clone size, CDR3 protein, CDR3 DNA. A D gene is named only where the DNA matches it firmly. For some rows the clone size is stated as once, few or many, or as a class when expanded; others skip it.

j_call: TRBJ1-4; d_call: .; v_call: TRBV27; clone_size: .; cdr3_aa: CASRLQGPNEKLFF; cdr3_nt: TGTGCCAGCAGACTACAGGGACCAAATGAAAAACTGTTTTTT
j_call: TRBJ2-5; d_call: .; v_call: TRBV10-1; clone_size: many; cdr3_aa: CASSDSHQETQYF; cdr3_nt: TGCGCCAGCAGCGACAGTCACCAAGAGACCCAGTACTTC
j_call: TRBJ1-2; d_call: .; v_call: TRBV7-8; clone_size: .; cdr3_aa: CASSLLADGYTF; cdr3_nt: TGTGCCAGCAGCTTATTGGCGGATGGCTACACCTTC
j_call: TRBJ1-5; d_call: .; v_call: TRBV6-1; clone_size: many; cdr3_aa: CASSETDAGQPQHF; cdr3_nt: TGTGCCAGCAGTGAAACGGACGCCGGCCAGCCCCAGCATTTT
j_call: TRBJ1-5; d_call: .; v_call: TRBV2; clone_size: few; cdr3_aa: CASRKGGGNQPQHF; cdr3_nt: TGTGCCAGCAGGAAGGGCGGGGGCAATCAGCCCCAGCATTTT
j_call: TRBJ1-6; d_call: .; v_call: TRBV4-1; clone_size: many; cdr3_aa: CASSHPYPGENSPLHF; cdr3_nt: TGCGCCAGCAGCCACCCGTATCCCGGGGAAAATTCACCCCTCCACTTT
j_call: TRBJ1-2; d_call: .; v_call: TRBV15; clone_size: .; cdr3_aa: CAIEHPYGYTF; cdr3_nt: TGTGCCATCGAACATCCCTATGGCTACACCTTC
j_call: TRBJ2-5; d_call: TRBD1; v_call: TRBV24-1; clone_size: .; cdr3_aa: CATSDSPTGGEETQYF; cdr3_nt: TGTGCCACCAGTGATTCGCCGACAGGGGGGGAAGAGACCCAGTACTTC
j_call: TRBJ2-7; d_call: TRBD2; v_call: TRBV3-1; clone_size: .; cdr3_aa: CASSQAWTSGSGEQYF; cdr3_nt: TGTGCCAGCAGCCAAGCCTGGACTAGCGGGAGCGGTGAGCAGTACTTC
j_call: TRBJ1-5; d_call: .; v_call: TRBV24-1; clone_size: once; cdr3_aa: CATSASGGSGNQPQHF; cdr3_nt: TGTGCCACCAGCGCCTCGGGGGGGAGTGGCAATCAGCCCCAGCATTTT
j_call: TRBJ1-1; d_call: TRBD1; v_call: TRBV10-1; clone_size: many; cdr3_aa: CASSPGTGATEAFF; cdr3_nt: TGCGCCAGCAGTCCCGGGACAGGGGCGACTGAAGCTTTCTTT
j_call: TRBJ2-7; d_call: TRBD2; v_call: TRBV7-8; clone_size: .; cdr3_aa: CASSLVRVGTRGYEQYF; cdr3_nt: TGTGCCAGCAGCTTAGTCAGAGTCGGGACTAGGGGTTACGAGCAGTACTTC
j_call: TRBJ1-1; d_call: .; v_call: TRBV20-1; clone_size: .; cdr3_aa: CSARIGDTEAFF; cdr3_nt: TGCAGTGCTAGAATTGGGGACACTGAAGCTTTCTTT
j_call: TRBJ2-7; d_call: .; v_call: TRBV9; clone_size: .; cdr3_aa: CASSVVPGVAAYEQYF; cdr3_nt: TGTGCCAGCAGCGTAGTTCCGGGGGTTGCGGCCTACGAGCAGTACTTC
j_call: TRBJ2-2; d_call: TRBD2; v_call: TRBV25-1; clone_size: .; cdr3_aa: CASSPPTGLGNTGELFF; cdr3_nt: TGTGCCAGCAGCCCTCCTACGGGACTAGGAAACACCGGGGAGCTGTTTTTT
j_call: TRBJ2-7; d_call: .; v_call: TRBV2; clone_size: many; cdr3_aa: CASSEQIYEQYF; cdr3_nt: TGTGCCAGCAGTGAACAGATTTACGAGCAGTACTTC
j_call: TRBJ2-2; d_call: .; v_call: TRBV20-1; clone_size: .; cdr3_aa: CSARDLRENTGELFF; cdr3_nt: TGCAGTGCTAGAGATCTCCGGGAAAACACCGGGGAGCTGTTTTTT
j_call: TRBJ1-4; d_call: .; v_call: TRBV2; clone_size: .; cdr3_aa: CASGGINEKLFF; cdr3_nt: TGTGCCAGCGGGGGCATTAATGAAAAACTGTTTTTT
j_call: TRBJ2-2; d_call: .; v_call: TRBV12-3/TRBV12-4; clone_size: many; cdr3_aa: CASSFSGELFF; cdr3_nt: TGTGCCAGCAGTTTTTCCGGGGAGCTGTTTTTT
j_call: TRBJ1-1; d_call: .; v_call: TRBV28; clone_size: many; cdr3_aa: CASLVFGTEAFF; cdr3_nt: TGTGCCAGCCTGGTGTTCGGCACTGAAGCTTTCTTT
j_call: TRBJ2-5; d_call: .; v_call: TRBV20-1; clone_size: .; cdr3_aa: CSARIQETQYF; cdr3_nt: TGCAGTGCTAGGATACAAGAGACCCAGTACTTC
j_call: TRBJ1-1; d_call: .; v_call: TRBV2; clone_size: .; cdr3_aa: CASSENLPNTEAFF; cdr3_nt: TGTGCCAGCAGTGAGAACCTCCCAAACACTGAAGCTTTCTTT
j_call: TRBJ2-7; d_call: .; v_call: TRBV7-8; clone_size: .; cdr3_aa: CASSLRRDGYEQYF; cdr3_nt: TGTGCCAGCAGCTTACGGCGGGACGGGTACGAGCAGTACTTC
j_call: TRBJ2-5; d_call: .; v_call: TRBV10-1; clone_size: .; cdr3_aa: CASSDLDSAGRVTWETQYF; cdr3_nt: TGCGCCAGCAGCGACTTGGATAGTGCGGGCAGGGTTACTTGGGAGACCCAGTACTTC
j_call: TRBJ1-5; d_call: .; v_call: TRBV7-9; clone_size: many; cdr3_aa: CASSPTVSQPQHF; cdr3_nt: TGTGCCAGCAGCCCGACAGTGTCTCAGCCCCAGCATTTT
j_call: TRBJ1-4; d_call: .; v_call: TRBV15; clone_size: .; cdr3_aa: CATSRDAGVTEKLFF; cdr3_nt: TGTGCCACCAGCAGAGATGCAGGGGTGACTGAAAAACTGTTTTTT
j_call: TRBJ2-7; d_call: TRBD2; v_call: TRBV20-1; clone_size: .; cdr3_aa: CSGTSGDFYEQYF; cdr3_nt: TGCAGCGGAACTAGCGGGGATTTCTACGAGCAGTACTTC
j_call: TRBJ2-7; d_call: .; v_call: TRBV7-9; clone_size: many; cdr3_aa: CASSLAGANYEQYF; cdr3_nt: TGTGCCAGCAGCTTAGCGGGAGCCAACTACGAGCAGTACTTC
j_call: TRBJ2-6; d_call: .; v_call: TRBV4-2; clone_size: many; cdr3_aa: CASSQDLSGANVLTF; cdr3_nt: TGCGCCAGCAGCCAAGATCTCTCTGGGGCCAACGTCCTGACTTTC
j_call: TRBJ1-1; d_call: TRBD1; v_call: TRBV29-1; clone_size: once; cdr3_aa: CSSPIDRAEAFF; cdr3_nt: TGCAGCTCACCAATCGACAGGGCTGAAGCTTTCTTT
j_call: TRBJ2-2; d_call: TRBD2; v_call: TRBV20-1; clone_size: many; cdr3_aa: CSARRAGSPNTGELFF; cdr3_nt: TGCAGTGCTAGAAGAGCGGGATCCCCCAACACCGGGGAGCTGTTTTTT
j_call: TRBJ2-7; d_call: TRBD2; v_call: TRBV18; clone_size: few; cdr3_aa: CASSPRGLAYEQYF; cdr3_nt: TGTGCCAGCTCACCACGCGGACTAGCGTACGAGCAGTACTTC
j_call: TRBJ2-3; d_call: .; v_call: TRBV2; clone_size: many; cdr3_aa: CASSYTDTQYF; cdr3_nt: TGTGCCAGCAGCTATACAGATACGCAGTATTTT
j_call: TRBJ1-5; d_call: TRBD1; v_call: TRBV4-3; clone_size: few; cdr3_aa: CASSPNGQGGNQPQHF; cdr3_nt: TGCGCCAGCAGCCCAAACGGACAGGGTGGCAATCAGCCCCAGCATTTT
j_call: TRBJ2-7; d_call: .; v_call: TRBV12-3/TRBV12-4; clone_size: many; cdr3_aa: CASSLAGGTRQYF; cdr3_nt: TGTGCCAGCAGTTTAGCGGGCGGGACACGGCAGTACTTC
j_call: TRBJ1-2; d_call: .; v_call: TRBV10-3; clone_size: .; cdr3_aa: CAISELWGRTDYGYTF; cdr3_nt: TGTGCCATCAGTGAGTTGTGGGGCAGAACAGACTATGGCTACACCTTC
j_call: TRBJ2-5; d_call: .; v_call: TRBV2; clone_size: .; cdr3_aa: CASIGGYQETQYF; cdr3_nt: TGTGCCAGCATCGGGGGATACCAAGAGACCCAGTACTTC
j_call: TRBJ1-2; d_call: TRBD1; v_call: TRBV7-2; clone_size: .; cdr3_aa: CASSRIQGANYGYTF; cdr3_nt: TGTGCCAGCAGTCGAATACAGGGGGCGAACTATGGCTACACCTTC
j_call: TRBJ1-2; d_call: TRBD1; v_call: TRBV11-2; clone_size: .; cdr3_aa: CASSLDGTGGGSVKSYTF; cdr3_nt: TGTGCCAGCAGCTTAGACGGGACAGGCGGGGGTTCGGTAAAAAGCTACACCTTC
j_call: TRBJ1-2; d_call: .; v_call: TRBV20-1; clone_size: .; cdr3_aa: CSARDDRKGYGYTF; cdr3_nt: TGCAGTGCTAGAGATGATAGGAAGGGCTATGGCTACACCTTC
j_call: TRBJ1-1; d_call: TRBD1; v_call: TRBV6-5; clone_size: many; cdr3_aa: CASSLRQGSGTEAFF; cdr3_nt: TGTGCCAGCAGTTTGAGACAGGGGTCGGGCACTGAAGCTTTCTTT
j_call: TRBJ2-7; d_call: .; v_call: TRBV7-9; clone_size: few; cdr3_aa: CAWGTSLSSYEQYF; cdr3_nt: TGTGCCTGGGGGACATCTCTGAGCTCCTACGAGCAGTACTTC
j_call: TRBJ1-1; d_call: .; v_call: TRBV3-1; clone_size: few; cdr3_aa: CASSHDGTANTEAFF; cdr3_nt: TGTGCCAGCAGCCATGATGGGACTGCGAACACTGAAGCTTTCTTT
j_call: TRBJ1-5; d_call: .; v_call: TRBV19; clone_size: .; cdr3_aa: CASTPGTLKTQHF; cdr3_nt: TGTGCCAGTACCCCCGGGACTTTGAAGACCCAGCATTTT
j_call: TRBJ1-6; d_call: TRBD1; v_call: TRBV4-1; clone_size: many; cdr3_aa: CASSHQGARSPLHF; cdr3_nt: TGCGCCAGCAGCCACCAGGGGGCAAGGTCACCCCTCCACTTT
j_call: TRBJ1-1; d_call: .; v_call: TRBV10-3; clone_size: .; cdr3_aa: CAISRADTEAFF; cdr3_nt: TGTGCCATCAGCCGGGCGGACACTGAAGCTTTCTTT